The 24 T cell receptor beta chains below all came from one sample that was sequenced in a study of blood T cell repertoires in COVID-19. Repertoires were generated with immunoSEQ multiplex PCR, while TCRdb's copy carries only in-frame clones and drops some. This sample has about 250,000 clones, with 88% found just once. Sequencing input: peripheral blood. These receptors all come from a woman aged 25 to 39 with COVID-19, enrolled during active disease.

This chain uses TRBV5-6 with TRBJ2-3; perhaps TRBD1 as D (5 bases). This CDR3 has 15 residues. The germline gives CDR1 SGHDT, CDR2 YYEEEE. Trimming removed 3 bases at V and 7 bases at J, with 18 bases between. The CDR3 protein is CASSSLGLEPNTQYF. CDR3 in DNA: TGTGCCAGCAGCTCGTTGGGGCTAGAGCCAAATACGCAGTATTTT.

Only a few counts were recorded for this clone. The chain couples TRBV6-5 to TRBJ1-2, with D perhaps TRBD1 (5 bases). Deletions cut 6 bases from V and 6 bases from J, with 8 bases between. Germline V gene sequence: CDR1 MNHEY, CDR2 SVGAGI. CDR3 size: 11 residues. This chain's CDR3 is CASSQGNGYTF. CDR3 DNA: TGTGCCAGCAGCCAGGGTAATGGCTACACCTTC.

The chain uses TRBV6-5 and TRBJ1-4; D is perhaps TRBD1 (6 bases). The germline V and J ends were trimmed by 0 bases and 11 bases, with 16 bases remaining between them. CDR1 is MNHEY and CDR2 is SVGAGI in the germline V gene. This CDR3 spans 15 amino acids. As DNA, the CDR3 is TGTGCCAGCAGTTACTCCCCAGCCTTGAGGGGGAAACTGTTTTTT. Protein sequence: CASSYSPALRGKLFF.

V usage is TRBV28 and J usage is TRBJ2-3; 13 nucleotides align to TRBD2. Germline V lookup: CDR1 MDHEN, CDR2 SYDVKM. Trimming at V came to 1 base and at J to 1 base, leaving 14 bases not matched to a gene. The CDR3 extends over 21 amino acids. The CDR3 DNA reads TGTGCCAGCAGTTTATACCCCGGACTAGCGGGGGCCGCCCGGCGCACAGATACGCAGTATTTT. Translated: CASSLYPGLAGAARRTDTQYF.

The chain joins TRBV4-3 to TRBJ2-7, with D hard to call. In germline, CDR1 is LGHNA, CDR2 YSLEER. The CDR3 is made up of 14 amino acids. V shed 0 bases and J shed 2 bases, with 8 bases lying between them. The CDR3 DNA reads TGCGCCAGCAGCCAAGAGTTGGGCGCCTACGAGCAGTACGTC. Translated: CASSQELGAYEQYV.

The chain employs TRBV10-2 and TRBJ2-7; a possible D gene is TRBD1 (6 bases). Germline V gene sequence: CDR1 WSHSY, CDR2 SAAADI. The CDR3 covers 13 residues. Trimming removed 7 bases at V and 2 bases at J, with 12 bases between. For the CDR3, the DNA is TGCGCCAGCACCTCGGACAGAGCCTACGAGCAGTACTTC. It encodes CASTSDRAYEQYF.

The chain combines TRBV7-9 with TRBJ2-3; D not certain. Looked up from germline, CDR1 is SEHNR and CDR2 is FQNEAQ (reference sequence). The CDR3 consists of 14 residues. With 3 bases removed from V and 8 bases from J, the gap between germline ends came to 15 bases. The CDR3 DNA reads TGTGCCAGCAGCTTTGACGGGTTTTTTGGTACGCAGTATTTT. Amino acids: CASSFDGFFGTQYF.

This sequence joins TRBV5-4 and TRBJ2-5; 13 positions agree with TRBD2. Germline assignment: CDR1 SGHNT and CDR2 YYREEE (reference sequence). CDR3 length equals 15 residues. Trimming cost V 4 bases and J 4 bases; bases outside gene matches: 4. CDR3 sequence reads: CASSRTSGSVETQYF. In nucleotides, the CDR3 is TGTGCCAGCAGCCGGACTAGCGGGAGTGTAGAGACCCAGTACTTC.

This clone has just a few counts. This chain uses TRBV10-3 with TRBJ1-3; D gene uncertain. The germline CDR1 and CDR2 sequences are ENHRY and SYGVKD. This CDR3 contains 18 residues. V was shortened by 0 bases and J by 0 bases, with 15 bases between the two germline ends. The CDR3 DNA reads TGTGCCATCAGTGAGTCAGGTGGGGAGGGCCCCTCTGGAAACACCATATATTTT. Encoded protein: CAISESGGEGPSGNTIYF.

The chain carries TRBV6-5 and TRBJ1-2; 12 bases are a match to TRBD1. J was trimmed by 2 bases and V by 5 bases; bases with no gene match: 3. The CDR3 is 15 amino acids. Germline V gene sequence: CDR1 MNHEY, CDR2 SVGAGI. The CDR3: CASSRDRGRNYGYTF. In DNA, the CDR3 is TGTGCCAGCAGTAGGGACAGGGGGCGGAACTATGGCTACACCTTC.

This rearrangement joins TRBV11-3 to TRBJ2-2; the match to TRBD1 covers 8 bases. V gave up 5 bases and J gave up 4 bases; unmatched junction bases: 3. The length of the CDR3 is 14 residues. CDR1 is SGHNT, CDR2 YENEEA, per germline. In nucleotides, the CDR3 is TGTGCCAGCAGCCGTGACAGGGGCACCGGGGAGCTGTTTTTT. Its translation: CASSRDRGTGELFF. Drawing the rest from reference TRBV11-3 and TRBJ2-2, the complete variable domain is EAGVVQSPRYKIIEKKQPVAFWCNPISGHNTLYWYLQNLGQGPELLIRYENEEAVDDSQLPKDRFSAERLKGVDSTLKIQPAELGDSAVYLCASSRDRGTGELFFGEGSRLTVL.

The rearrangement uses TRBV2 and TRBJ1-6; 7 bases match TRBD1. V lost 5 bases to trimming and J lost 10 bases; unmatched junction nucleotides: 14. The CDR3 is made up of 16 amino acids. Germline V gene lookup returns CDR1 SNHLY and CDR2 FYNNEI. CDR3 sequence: CASSPQGVSLGSPLHF. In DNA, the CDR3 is TGTGCCAGCAGTCCCCAGGGGGTTAGTCTTGGCTCACCCCTCCACTTT.

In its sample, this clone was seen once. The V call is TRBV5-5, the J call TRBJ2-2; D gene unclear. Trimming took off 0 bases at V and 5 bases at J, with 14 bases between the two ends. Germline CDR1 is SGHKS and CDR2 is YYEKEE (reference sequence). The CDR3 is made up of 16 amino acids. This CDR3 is CASSLEPRIRTGELFF. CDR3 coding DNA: TGTGCCAGCAGCTTGGAGCCTAGAATAAGGACCGGGGAGCTGTTTTTT.

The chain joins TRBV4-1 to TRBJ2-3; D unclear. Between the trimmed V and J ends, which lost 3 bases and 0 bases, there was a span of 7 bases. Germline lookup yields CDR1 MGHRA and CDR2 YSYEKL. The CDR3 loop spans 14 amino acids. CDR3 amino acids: CASSHGASTDTQYF. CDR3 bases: TGCGCCAGCAGCCACGGAGCTAGCACAGATACGCAGTATTTT.

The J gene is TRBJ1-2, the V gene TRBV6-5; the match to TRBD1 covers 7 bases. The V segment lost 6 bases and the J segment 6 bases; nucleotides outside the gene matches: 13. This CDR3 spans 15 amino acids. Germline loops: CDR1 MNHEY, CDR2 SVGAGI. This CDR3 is CASRFSNDRVDGYTF. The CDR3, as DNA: TGTGCCAGCAGATTCAGCAACGACAGGGTTGATGGCTACACCTTC.

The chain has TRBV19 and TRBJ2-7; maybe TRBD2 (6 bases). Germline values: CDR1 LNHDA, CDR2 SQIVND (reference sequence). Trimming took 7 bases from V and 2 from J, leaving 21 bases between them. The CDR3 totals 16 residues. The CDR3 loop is CASTGERELKAYEQYV. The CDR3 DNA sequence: TGTGCCAGTACGGGGGAGAGGGAACTTAAGGCCTACGAGCAGTACGTC.

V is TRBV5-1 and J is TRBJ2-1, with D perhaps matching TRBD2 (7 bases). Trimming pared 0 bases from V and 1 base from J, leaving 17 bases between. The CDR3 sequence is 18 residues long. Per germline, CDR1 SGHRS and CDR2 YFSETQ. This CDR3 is CASSLARGGDVSYNEQFF. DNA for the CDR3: TGCGCCAGCAGCTTGGCCAGAGGGGGGGACGTGTCCTACAATGAGCAGTTCTTC.

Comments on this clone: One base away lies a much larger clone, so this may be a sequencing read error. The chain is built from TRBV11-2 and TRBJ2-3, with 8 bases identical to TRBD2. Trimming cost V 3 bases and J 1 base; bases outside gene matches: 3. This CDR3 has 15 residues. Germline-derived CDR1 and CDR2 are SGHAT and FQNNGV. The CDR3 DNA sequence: TGTGCCAGCAGCTTGGGACTAGACGGCACAGATACGCAGTATTTT. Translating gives CASSLGLDGTDTQYF.

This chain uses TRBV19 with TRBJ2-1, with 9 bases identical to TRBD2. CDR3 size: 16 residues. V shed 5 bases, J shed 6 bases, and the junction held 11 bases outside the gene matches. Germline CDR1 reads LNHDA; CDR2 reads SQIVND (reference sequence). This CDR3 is CASSSAGGRGINEQFF. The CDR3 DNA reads TGTGCCAGTAGTTCCGCGGGAGGGCGAGGTATCAATGAGCAGTTCTTC.

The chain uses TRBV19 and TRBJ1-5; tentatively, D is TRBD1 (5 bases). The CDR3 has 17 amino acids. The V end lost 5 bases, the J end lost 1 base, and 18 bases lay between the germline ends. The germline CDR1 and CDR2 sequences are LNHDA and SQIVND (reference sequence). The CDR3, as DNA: TGTGCCAGTAGTCCTCCCCGTGTGACAGTGAGCAATCAGCCCCAGCATTTT. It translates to CASSPPRVTVSNQPQHF. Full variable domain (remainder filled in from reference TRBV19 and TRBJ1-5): DGGITQSPKYLFRKEGQNVTLSCEQNLNHDAMYWYRQDPGQGLRLIYYSQIVNDFQKGDIAEGYSVSREKKESFPLTVTSAQKNPTAFYLCASSPPRVTVSNQPQHFGDGTRLSIL.

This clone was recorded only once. The CDR3 sequence is CASSLSVPYFTDTQYF. Here the CDR3 DNA reads TGTGCCAGCAGTTTATCCGTCCCCTATTTCACAGATACGCAGTATTTT. The gene calls are TRBV27 and TRBJ2-3; D call uncertain. Trimming pared 0 bases from V and 2 bases from J, leaving 12 bases between. The CDR3 is made up of 16 amino acids. Germline values: CDR1 MNHEY, CDR2 SMNVEV (reference sequence).

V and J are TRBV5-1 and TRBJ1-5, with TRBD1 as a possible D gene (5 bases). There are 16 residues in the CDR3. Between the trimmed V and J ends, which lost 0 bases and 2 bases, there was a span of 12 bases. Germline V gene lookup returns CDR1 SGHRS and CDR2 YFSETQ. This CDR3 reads CASSLGTLGGNQPQHF. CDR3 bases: TGCGCCAGCAGCTTGGGGACACTGGGTGGCAATCAGCCCCAGCATTTT.

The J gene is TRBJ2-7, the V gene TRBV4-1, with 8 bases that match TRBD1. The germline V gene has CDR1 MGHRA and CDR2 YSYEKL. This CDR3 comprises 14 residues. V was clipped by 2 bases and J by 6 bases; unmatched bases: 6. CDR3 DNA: TGCGCCAGCAGCCAAAGCCCAGGGGGCGTCGAGCAGTACGTC. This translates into CASSQSPGGVEQYV.

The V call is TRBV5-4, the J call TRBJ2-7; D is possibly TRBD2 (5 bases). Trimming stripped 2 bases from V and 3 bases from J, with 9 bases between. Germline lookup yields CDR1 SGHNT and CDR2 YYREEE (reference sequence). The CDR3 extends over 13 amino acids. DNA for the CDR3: TGTGCCAGCAGCTTTGGCCGGGGCTACGAGCAGTACTTC. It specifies CASSFGRGYEQYF.